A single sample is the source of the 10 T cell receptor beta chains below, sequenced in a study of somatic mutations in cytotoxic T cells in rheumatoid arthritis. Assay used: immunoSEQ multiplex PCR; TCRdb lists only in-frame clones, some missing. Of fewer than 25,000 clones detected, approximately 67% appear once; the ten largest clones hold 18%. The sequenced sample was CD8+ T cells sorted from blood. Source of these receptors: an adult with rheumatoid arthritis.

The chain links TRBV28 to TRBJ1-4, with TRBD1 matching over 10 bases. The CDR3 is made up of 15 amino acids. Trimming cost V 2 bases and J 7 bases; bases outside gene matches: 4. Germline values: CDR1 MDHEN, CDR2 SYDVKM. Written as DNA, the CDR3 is TGTGCCAGCAGTTTAGACAGGGGGCGCGGTGAAAAACTGTTTTTT. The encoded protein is CASSLDRGRGEKLFF.

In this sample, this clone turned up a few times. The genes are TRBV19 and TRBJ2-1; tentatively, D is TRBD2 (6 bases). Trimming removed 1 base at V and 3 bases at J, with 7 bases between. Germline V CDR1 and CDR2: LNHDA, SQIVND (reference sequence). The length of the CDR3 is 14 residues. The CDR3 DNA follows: TGTGCCAGTAGTATAGGGGAGGACTACAATGAGCAGTTCTTC. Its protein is CASSIGEDYNEQFF.

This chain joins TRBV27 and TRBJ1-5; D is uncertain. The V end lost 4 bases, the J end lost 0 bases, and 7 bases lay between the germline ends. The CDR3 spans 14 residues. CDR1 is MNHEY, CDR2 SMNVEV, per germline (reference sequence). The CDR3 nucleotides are TGTGCCAGCAGTTGGTTGGGTAGCAATCAGCCCCAGCATTTT. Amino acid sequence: CASSWLGSNQPQHF.

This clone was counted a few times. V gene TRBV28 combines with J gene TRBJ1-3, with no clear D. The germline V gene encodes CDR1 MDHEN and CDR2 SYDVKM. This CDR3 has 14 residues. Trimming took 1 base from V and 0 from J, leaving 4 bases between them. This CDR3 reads CASSLSSSGNTIYF. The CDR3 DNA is TGTGCCAGCAGTTTATCCAGCTCTGGAAACACCATATATTTT.

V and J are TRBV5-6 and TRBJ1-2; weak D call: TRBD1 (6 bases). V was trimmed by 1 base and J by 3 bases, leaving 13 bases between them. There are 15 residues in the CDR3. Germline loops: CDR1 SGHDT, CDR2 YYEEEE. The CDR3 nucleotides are TGTGCCAGCAGCTTGTGGGGGCAGTGGCACTATGGCTACACCTTC. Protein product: CASSLWGQWHYGYTF.

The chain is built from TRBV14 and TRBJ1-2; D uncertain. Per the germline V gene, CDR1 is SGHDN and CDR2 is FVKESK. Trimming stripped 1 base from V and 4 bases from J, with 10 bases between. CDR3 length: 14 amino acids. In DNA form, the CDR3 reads TGTGCCAGCAGCCAAGTCGGGGTTCTCTATGGCTACACCTTC. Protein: CASSQVGVLYGYTF.

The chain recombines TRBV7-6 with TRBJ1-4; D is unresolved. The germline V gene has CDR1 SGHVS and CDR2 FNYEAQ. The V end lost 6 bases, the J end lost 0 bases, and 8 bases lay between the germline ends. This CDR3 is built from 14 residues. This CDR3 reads CASSRLATNEKLFF. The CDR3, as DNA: TGTGCCAGCAGTCGCCTCGCAACTAATGAAAAACTGTTTTTT.

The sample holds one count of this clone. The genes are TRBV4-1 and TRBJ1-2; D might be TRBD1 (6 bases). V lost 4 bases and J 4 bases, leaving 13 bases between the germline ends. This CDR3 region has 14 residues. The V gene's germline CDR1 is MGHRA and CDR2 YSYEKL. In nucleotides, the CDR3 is TGCGCCAGCAGCCCAGACAGGATCGGCTATGGCTACACCTTC. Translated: CASSPDRIGYGYTF.

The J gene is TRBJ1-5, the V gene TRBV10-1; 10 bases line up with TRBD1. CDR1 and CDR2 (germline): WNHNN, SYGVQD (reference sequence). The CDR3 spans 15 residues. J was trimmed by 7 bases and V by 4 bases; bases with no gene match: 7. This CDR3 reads CASSGGTGERQPQHF. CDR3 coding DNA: TGCGCCAGCAGTGGGGGGACAGGGGAACGGCAGCCCCAGCATTTT.

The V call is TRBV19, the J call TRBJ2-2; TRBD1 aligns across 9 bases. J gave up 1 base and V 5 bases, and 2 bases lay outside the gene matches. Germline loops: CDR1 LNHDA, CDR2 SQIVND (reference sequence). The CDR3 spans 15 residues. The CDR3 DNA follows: TGTGCCAGTAGTTTGGGACAGGGGAACACCGGGGAGCTGTTTTTT. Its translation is CASSLGQGNTGELFF.